The rows below give T cell receptor beta chains drawn from one sample of a study of blood T cell repertoires in COVID-19. This table comes from immunoSEQ multiplex PCR, and its TCRdb copy is limited to in-frame clones, with some not included. The sample records around 94,000 clones, roughly 80% being singletons. Material for sequencing was peripheral blood. These receptor sequences come from a man aged 55 to 70 with acute or convalescent COVID-19. The CDR3 runs from the conserved cysteine through the conserved F or W. A D gene is named only where the DNA matches it firmly. Size is omitted from some rows. Given values are once, few, many or a class for expanded clones.

NA | TRBD1 | TRBJ1-4 | TRBV7-9 | CASSLAVGTGAEKLFF | TGTGCCAGCAGCTTAGCAGTTGGGACAGGGGCGGAAAAACTGTTTTTT
NA | TRBD1 | TRBJ2-2 | TRBV6-5 | CASSYATGANTGELFF | TGTGCCAGCAGCTACGCCACAGGGGCGAACACCGGGGAGCTGTTTTTT
once | NA | TRBJ2-6 | TRBV10-3 | CAISLTVPGANVLTF | TGTGCCATCAGCTTGACAGTCCCCGGGGCCAACGTCCTGACTTTC
NA | NA | TRBJ2-7 | TRBV9 | CASSALGLPSYEQYF | TGTGCCAGCAGCGCCTTGGGGCTCCCCTCCTACGAGCAGTACTTC
NA | TRBD1 | TRBJ2-1 | TRBV29-1 | CSVVGMWGQSDDEQFF | TGCAGCGTTGTAGGGATGTGGGGACAGTCGGATGATGAGCAGTTCTTC
once | TRBD1 | TRBJ1-4 | TRBV5-1 | CASSSGGSTNEKLFF | TGCGCCAGCAGCTCAGGGGGATCAACTAATGAAAAACTGTTTTTT
few | NA | TRBJ2-1 | TRBV9 | CASSIQGGFYNEQFF | TGTGCCAGCAGCATACAGGGGGGGTTTTACAATGAGCAGTTCTTC
few | NA | TRBJ1-2 | TRBV3-1/TRBV3-2 | CASSIQTGSYTF | TGTGCCAGCAGCATTCAGACAGGTTCCTACACCTTC
NA | NA | TRBJ1-2 | TRBV24-1 | CATSDLEGDGYTF | TGTGCCACCAGTGATTTGGAGGGCGATGGCTACACCTTC
few | NA | TRBJ1-6 | TRBV4-1 | CASSQGLARAFGSPLHF | TGCGCCAGCAGCCAAGGGTTGGCGAGGGCTTTCGGTTCACCCCTCCACTTT
NA | NA | TRBJ1-5 | TRBV4-1 | CASSPEDSANQPQHF | TGCGCCAGCAGCCCGGAGGACAGCGCCAATCAGCCCCAGCATTTT
NA | NA | TRBJ1-1 | TRBV12-3/TRBV12-4 | CASQFRRNTEAFF | TGTGCCTCACAGTTTAGGCGGAACACTGAAGCTTTCTTT
NA | NA | TRBJ1-1 | TRBV28 | CASSLPRTEAFF | TGTGCCAGCAGTCTCCCCCGGACTGAAGCTTTCTTT
NA | NA | TRBJ1-4 | TRBV2 | CASEQGNAKKLFF | TGTGCCAGTGAACAGGGAAATGCGAAAAAACTGTTTTTT
NA | NA | TRBJ2-1 | TRBV4-1 | CASSQSLMFSYNEQFF | TGCGCCAGCAGCCAGTCTCTAATGTTCTCCTACAATGAGCAGTTCTTC
few | NA | TRBJ2-1 | TRBV5-4 | CASTESGNSYEQFF | TGTGCCAGCACCGAGTCGGGGAATAGCTATGAGCAGTTCTTC
NA | NA | TRBJ2-7 | TRBV19 | CASSIATDPYEQYF | TGTGCCAGTAGTATAGCTACAGACCCCTACGAGCAGTACTTC
NA | TRBD1 | TRBJ1-2 | TRBV27 | CASSSGQGGSYGYTF | TGTGCCAGCAGTTCCGGACAGGGGGGGAGCTATGGCTACACCTTC
NA | NA | TRBJ1-2 | TRBV28 | CAIEAKGQGYTF | TGTGCCATTGAGGCGAAGGGACAAGGCTACACCTTC
NA | TRBD1 | TRBJ1-1 | TRBV6-5 | CASKRDRQSFSGAFF | TGTGCCAGCAAAAGGGACAGGCAAAGTTTTTCGGGAGCTTTCTTT
NA | TRBD2 | TRBJ2-3 | TRBV7-3 | CASSPGLVSDTQYF | TGTGCCAGCAGCCCTGGACTAGTATCGGATACGCAGTATTTT
NA | TRBD1 | TRBJ1-2 | TRBV19 | CAVGTATSGYTF | TGTGCCGTTGGGACAGCCACCTCGGGCTACACCTTC
NA | NA | TRBJ2-5 | TRBV12-3/TRBV12-4 | CASRRGETQYF | TGTGCCAGCCGAAGGGGGGAGACCCAGTACTTC
NA | NA | TRBJ1-1 | TRBV12-3/TRBV12-4 | CASSLEGLTEAFF | TGTGCCAGCAGTTTAGAGGGGCTCACTGAAGCTTTCTTT
few | TRBD2 | TRBJ2-7 | TRBV7-2 | CASSLILAGHEQYF | TGTGCCAGCAGCTTAATACTAGCGGGGCACGAGCAGTACTTC
once | NA | TRBJ1-2 | TRBV6-1 | CASSETQTNTNYGYTF | TGTGCCAGCAGTGAGACTCAAACTAACACTAACTATGGCTACACCTTC
once | NA | TRBJ2-2 | TRBV5-5 | CASQAGANTGELFF | TGTGCCAGCCAGGCAGGGGCGAACACCGGGGAGCTGTTTTTT
NA | NA | TRBJ1-1 | TRBV5-1 | CASSSTGNTEAFF | TGCGCCAGCAGCTCCACGGGTAACACTGAAGCTTTCTTT
NA | TRBD1 | TRBJ2-7 | TRBV5-1 | CASSFSTGTGDHEQYF | TGCGCCAGCAGCTTCTCAACTGGGACAGGGGACCACGAGCAGTACTTC
NA | NA | TRBJ1-6 | TRBV9 | CASSPREGSYNSPLHF | TGTGCCAGCAGCCCCCGGGAGGGTTCCTATAATTCACCCCTCCACTTT
NA | TRBD1 | TRBJ2-6 | TRBV19 | CASSLSPGQGHSGANVLTF | TGTGCCAGTAGTCTCAGTCCGGGACAGGGCCACTCTGGGGCCAACGTCCTGACTTTC
NA | TRBD2 | TRBJ2-2 | TRBV9 | CASSERLAGGNTGELFF | TGTGCCAGCAGCGAAAGACTAGCGGGGGGGAACACCGGGGAGCTGTTTTTT
NA | TRBD1 | TRBJ1-5 | TRBV7-8 | CASSPLGTGDGPQHF | TGTGCCAGCAGCCCACTCGGGACAGGGGATGGGCCCCAGCATTTT
once | NA | TRBJ1-2 | TRBV3-1/TRBV3-2 | CASSQDILQNYGYTF | TGTGCCAGCAGCCAAGATATTTTGCAGAACTATGGCTACACCTTC
NA | TRBD1 | TRBJ2-5 | TRBV11-3 | CASSSGQGYETQYF | TGTGCCAGCAGCTCGGGACAGGGTTATGAGACCCAGTACTTC
once | NA | TRBJ1-1 | TRBV18 | CASSPGAVTEAFF | TGTGCCAGCTCACCTGGAGCGGTCACTGAAGCTTTCTTT
NA | TRBD1 | TRBJ2-1 | TRBV7-9 | CASSQTGSILFF | TGTGCCAGCAGCCAGACAGGGAGTATTCTGTTCTTC
NA | NA | TRBJ1-1 | TRBV20-1 | CSAPVNTEAFF | TGCAGTGCTCCGGTGAACACTGAAGCTTTCTTT
NA | TRBD1 | TRBJ2-7 | TRBV9 | CASSVGDRPFNEQYF | TGTGCCAGCAGCGTAGGGGACAGGCCGTTCAACGAGCAGTACTTC
once | NA | TRBJ2-3 | TRBV12-5 | CASGPDGSLFTDTQYF | TGTGCTAGTGGTCCCGACGGTAGCCTTTTCACAGATACGCAGTATTTT
NA | NA | TRBJ2-4 | TRBV5-6 | CASSILAGQAKNIQYF | TGTGCCAGCAGCATACTGGCGGGGCAAGCCAAAAACATTCAGTACTTC
NA | NA | TRBJ2-7 | TRBV29-1 | CSVEHRESYEQYF | TGCAGCGTTGAACACAGGGAATCCTACGAGCAGTACTTC
few | NA | TRBJ2-7 | TRBV12-5 | CASGMEGTGEQYF | TGTGCTAGTGGAATGGAGGGGACGGGGGAGCAGTACTTC
NA | TRBD1 | TRBJ1-2 | TRBV9 | CASSEGTAYGYTF | TGTGCCAGCAGCGAGGGGACAGCTTATGGCTACACCTTC
once | TRBD1 | TRBJ2-7 | TRBV5-1 | CASSVGQTYEQYF | TGCGCCAGCAGCGTGGGACAGACCTACGAGCAGTACTTC
NA | NA | TRBJ2-6 | TRBV24-1 | CATSDYQGSSGANVLTF | TGTGCCACCAGTGATTATCAAGGGAGCTCTGGGGCCAACGTCCTGACTTTC
NA | NA | TRBJ1-1 | TRBV19 | CASTLGGGLDTEAFF | TGTGCCAGTACCCTCGGCGGGGGGCTTGACACTGAAGCTTTCTTT
NA | TRBD1 | TRBJ1-4 | TRBV7-8 | CASSSGDRVTNEKLFF | TGTGCCAGCAGCTCCGGCGACAGGGTGACAAATGAAAAACTGTTTTTT
NA | NA | TRBJ1-1 | TRBV11-2 | CASRLGQNTEAFF | TGTGCCAGCAGGTTAGGACAGAACACTGAAGCTTTCTTT
NA | NA | TRBJ2-7 | TRBV7-2 | CASSLLLPYEQYF | TGTGCCAGCAGCTTACTCCTCCCTTACGAGCAGTACTTC
NA | TRBD1 | TRBJ1-3 | TRBV5-1 | CASSRTGGDTIYF | TGCGCCAGCAGCAGGACAGGGGGGGACACCATATATTTT
NA | TRBD1 | TRBJ2-1 | TRBV6-5 | CASSFQTGGYNEQFF | TGTGCCAGCAGTTTCCAGACAGGGGGCTACAATGAGCAGTTCTTC
NA | NA | TRBJ2-2 | TRBV2 | CASTRDSGELFF | TGTGCCAGCACCCGGGACTCCGGGGAGCTGTTTTTT
NA | TRBD2 | TRBJ2-5 | TRBV19 | CASSGTIRETQYF | TGTGCCAGTAGTGGGACTATCAGGGAGACCCAGTACTTC
NA | NA | TRBJ2-7 | TRBV4-1 | CASSQDATRARSYEQYF | TGCGCCAGCAGCCAAGATGCAACCCGCGCACGATCCTACGAGCAGTACTTC
NA | NA | TRBJ2-7 | TRBV6-5 | CASSPDFYEQYF | TGTGCCAGCAGCCCGGACTTCTACGAGCAGTACTTC
NA | NA | TRBJ1-1 | TRBV4-1 | CASSQEVGGGARAFF | TGCGCCAGCAGCCAAGAAGTCGGTGGGGGCGCGCGGGCTTTCTTT
once | TRBD1 | TRBJ1-1 | TRBV5-1 | CASSLARTGAGGTEAFF | TGCGCCAGCAGCTTGGCTCGGACAGGGGCAGGAGGTACTGAAGCTTTCTTT
NA | NA | TRBJ1-2 | TRBV5-6 | CASSLEGNLNGYTF | TGTGCCAGCAGCTTAGAGGGTAACCTTAATGGCTACACCTTC